A single sample gave rise to the 12 T cell receptor beta chains below, sequenced in a study of technical replicates of blood from a few donors (dated by TCRdb to about 2017). Preparation of the library involved the immunoSEQ multiplex PCR assay. The table comes from immuneACCESS by way of TCRdb, which keeps in-frame sequences with V and J called. Part of the clones is missing from these tables; in studies checked, under half for an unresolved V gene and the rest for unknown reasons. In this sample the table shows 91,000 or so clones, about 96% of which occur a single time. The ten largest clones take up about 0.25% of the sample. The sample comprised T cells isolated from PBMCs. Receptors originate from a human donor in good health.

This chain joins TRBV5-1 and TRBJ2-1, with 15 bases aligning to TRBD2. CDR1 and CDR2 (germline): SGHRS, YFSETQ. The CDR3 is made up of 16 amino acids. Trimming cost V 8 bases and J 7 bases; bases outside gene matches: 10. The CDR3 region is CARRRTSGGGENEQFF. The DNA of the CDR3 is TGCGCCAGGCGAAGGACTAGCGGGGGGGGAGAAAATGAGCAGTTCTTC.

A note on this clone: One end of the junction is discordant with germline, which a read error may explain. The rearrangement links TRBV7-7 to TRBJ2-1; D may be TRBD1 (6 bases). The CDR3 is made up of 16 amino acids. Germline CDR1 SSHAT, CDR2 FNYEAQ (reference sequence). The CDR3 protein is CASSKTGQTFGDEQFF. In DNA form, the CDR3 reads TGTGCTAGCAGCAAAACAGGACAGACTTTTGGGGATGAGCAGTTCTTC.

The V call is TRBV6-1, the J call TRBJ1-4, with D perhaps matching TRBD1 (6 bases). CDR3 length: 14 amino acids. Germline CDR1 is MNHNS and CDR2 is SASEGT. The V gene lost 6 bases and the J gene lost 5 bases, with 13 bases spanning the gap. CDR3 nucleotide sequence: TGTGCCAGCAGCGCTACAGGGACCAATGAAAAACTGTTTTTT. It translates to CASSATGTNEKLFF.

V is TRBV28 and J is TRBJ1-5, with 8 bases aligning to TRBD1. Germline lookup yields CDR1 MDHEN and CDR2 SYDVKM. Trimming removed 3 bases from V and 6 bases from J; junction bases left unmatched: 7. This CDR3 is built from 15 residues. CDR3 loop: CASSLYRGIAQPQHF. DNA of the CDR3: TGTGCCAGCAGTTTGTACAGGGGGATAGCTCAGCCCCAGCATTTT.

This chain links TRBV27 with TRBJ1-4; D call uncertain. The CDR3 covers 21 residues. V was trimmed by 2 bases and J by 0 bases, leaving 25 bases between them. Germline-derived CDR1 and CDR2 are MNHEY and SMNVEV (reference sequence). CDR3 DNA: TGTGCCAGCAGTTTAATCAGCTCCGGAGCGGACGGCGATGCAACTAATGAAAAACTGTTTTTT. Encoded protein: CASSLISSGADGDATNEKLFF.

In nucleotides, the CDR3 is TGTGCCAGCAGCACCGGGACAGGCTATGGCTACACCTTC. Protein: CASSTGTGYGYTF. The V call is TRBV7-9, the J call TRBJ1-2; 8 bases are a match to TRBD1. The V gene end was trimmed by 5 bases and the J gene end by 4 bases; junction bases not matched to a gene: 3. The CDR3 is 13 amino acids. CDR1 is SEHNR, CDR2 FQNEAQ, per germline (reference sequence).

The chain has TRBV5-1 and TRBJ1-4, with D perhaps TRBD1 (5 bases). The CDR3 spans 14 residues. V lost 5 bases to trimming and J lost 4 bases, with 12 bases between them. CDR1 is SGHRS and CDR2 is YFSETQ in the germline V gene. The CDR3 here is CASSETANNEKLFF. The CDR3 coding sequence is TGCGCCAGCAGTGAGACAGCGAATAATGAAAAACTGTTTTTT. Complete variable domain (other parts from reference TRBV5-1 and TRBJ1-4): KAGVTQTPRYLIKTRGQQVTLSCSPISGHRSVSWYQQTPGQGLQFLFEYFSETQRNKGNFPGRFSGRQFSNSRSEMNVSTLELGDSALYLCASSETANNEKLFFGSGTQLSVL.

This clone was found once. The chain combines TRBV6-1 with TRBJ2-3; 10 bases map to TRBD1. This CDR3 spans 15 amino acids. With V trimmed by 6 bases and J by 5 bases, 8 bases remained unmatched. CDR1 is MNHNS and CDR2 is SASEGT in the germline V gene. Here the CDR3 reads CASRQNRDRGDTQYF. In DNA, the CDR3 is TGTGCCAGCAGACAAAACCGGGACAGGGGAGATACGCAGTATTTT.

The CDR3 reads CASSDQLAGGEQYF. DNA for the CDR3: TGTGCCAGCAGTGACCAACTAGCGGGAGGCGAGCAGTACTTC. The chain carries TRBV6-6 and TRBJ2-7, with 12 bases fitting TRBD2. The J segment lost 6 bases and the V segment lost 5 bases, leaving 5 bases of the junction unmatched. CDR1 and CDR2 (germline): MNHNY, SVGAGI (reference sequence). This CDR3 is 14 amino acids long.

With respect to this clone: Distinct nucleotide sequences in the sample also encode this CDR3. The chain employs TRBV6-1 and TRBJ2-7; D is unresolved. V was clipped by 3 bases and J by 0 bases, with 3 bases between them. Germline assignment: CDR1 MNHNS and CDR2 SASEGT. There are 12 residues in the CDR3. CDR3 sequence: CASSESSYEQYF. The CDR3 DNA reads as TGTGCCAGCAGTGAGAGCTCCTACGAGCAGTACTTC.

The chain couples TRBV4-1 to TRBJ2-3; the match to TRBD2 covers 14 bases. CDR3 length equals 20 residues. The V and J ends lost 4 bases and 2 bases, in that order; junction bases with no gene match: 14. The germline gives CDR1 MGHRA, CDR2 YSYEKL. The chain's CDR3 is CASSPLTPGLAGDDTDTQYF. Written as DNA, the CDR3 is TGCGCCAGCAGCCCCTTAACCCCGGGACTAGCGGGGGATGACACAGATACGCAGTATTTT.

This chain links TRBV30 with TRBJ1-4; TRBD1 is a possible D gene (5 bases). The CDR3 is 13 residues long. The germline V gene encodes CDR1 GTSNPN and CDR2 SVGIG (reference sequence). Trimming took off 2 bases at V and 4 bases at J, with 8 bases between the two ends. The CDR3 coding sequence is TGTGCCTGGAGTACAGGCCGTAATGAAAAACTGTTTTTT. This encodes CAWSTGRNEKLFF.